The rows below give T cell receptor beta chains drawn from one sample of a study of CD8+ T cells in alopecia areata. Libraries were prepared by immunoSEQ multiplex PCR; TCRdb keeps only in-frame clonotypes and omits some of them. This table has about 150,000 clones, around half appearing once. The sample here was CD8+ T cells sorted from blood, taken at week 0. These receptors all come from a human donor with alopecia areata. Each CDR3 is given with its conserved first and last residue. D genes are given only for firm matches. The listing skips clone size in some rows; elsewhere it reads once, few, many or a size class.

15 TRBJ2-3 NA NA TRBV28 CASSLQGTSTDTQYF TGTGCCAGCAGTTTACAGGGGACTAGCACAGATACGCAGTATTTT
16 TRBJ2-1 NA NA TRBV30 CAWSVEVGSSYNEQFF TGTGCCTGGAGTGTAGAGGTCGGGAGCTCCTACAATGAGCAGTTCTTC
12 TRBJ2-5 once NA TRBV11-2 CATGPIGETQYF TGTGCCACCGGGCCTATCGGGGAGACCCAGTACTTC
14 TRBJ2-3 few TRBD2 TRBV9 CASRSGGITDTQYF TGTGCCAGCCGAAGCGGGGGGATCACAGATACGCAGTATTTT
12 TRBJ1-2 NA NA TRBV19 CASRTGSVGYTF TGTGCCAGTAGGACGGGATCGGTCGGCTACACCTTC
16 TRBJ2-1 NA TRBD2 TRBV28 CASSLPRTSSYNEQFF TGTGCCAGCAGTTTACCCAGGACTAGCTCCTACAATGAGCAGTTCTTC
15 TRBJ2-7 few NA TRBV29-1 CSVEFTGTESYEQYF TGCAGCGTTGAATTCACCGGGACCGAATCCTACGAGCAGTACTTC
14 TRBJ2-1 few TRBD2 TRBV10-3 CAISGSGARDEQFF TGTGCCATCAGTGGTAGCGGGGCTAGGGATGAGCAGTTCTTC
12 TRBJ2-7 few NA TRBV19 CASSIGGDEQYF TGTGCCAGTAGTATAGGAGGGGACGAGCAGTACTTC
15 TRBJ2-7 NA NA TRBV5-1 CASSLVGSRIDEQYF TGCGCCAGCAGCTTGGTAGGCAGCCGGATAGACGAGCAGTACTTC
15 TRBJ2-3 NA NA TRBV7-6 CASSFAGERTDTQYF TGTGCCAGCAGCTTTGCGGGCGAACGCACAGATACGCAGTATTTT
15 TRBJ2-7 NA TRBD2 TRBV7-2 CASRSGGALPYEQYF TGTGCCAGCAGGAGCGGGGGGGCCCTCCCCTACGAGCAGTACTTC
13 TRBJ2-1 few NA TRBV30 CAWNPGAYNEQFF TGTGCCTGGAATCCCGGGGCATACAATGAGCAGTTCTTC
13 TRBJ1-2 NA NA TRBV5-1 CASSWGPTDGYTF TGCGCCAGCAGCTGGGGGCCCACGGATGGCTACACCTTC
14 TRBJ2-3 few TRBD1 TRBV29-1 CSVPTGNGGDTQYF TGCAGCGTTCCGACAGGGAATGGTGGGGATACGCAGTATTTT
14 TRBJ1-1 NA NA TRBV2 CASSEAARVTEAFF TGTGCCAGCAGTGAAGCGGCCCGGGTCACTGAAGCTTTCTTT
16 TRBJ2-6 NA NA TRBV12-5 CASASERESGANVLTF TGTGCTAGTGCCTCCGAAAGGGAGTCTGGGGCCAACGTCCTGACTTTC
12 TRBJ2-2 few NA TRBV30 CAYRTGNGELFF TGTGCCTACCGAACAGGGAACGGGGAGCTGTTTTTT
14 TRBJ1-2 NA NA TRBV6-5 CASSYSGVGYGYTF TGTGCCAGCAGTTACTCGGGGGTGGGCTATGGCTACACCTTC
16 TRBJ2-3 few TRBD2 TRBV4-3 CASSHSSAGDRDTQYF TGCGCCAGCAGCCATTCATCAGCGGGGGATAGAGATACGCAGTATTTT
12 TRBJ2-3 NA NA TRBV5-1 CASSLEVDTQYF TGCGCCAGCAGCTTGGAGGTAGATACGCAGTATTTT
11 TRBJ1-1 once TRBD1 TRBV29-1 CSVDSDREAFF TGCAGCGTTGATTCGGACAGGGAAGCTTTCTTT